The 4 T cell receptor beta chains listed next were all sequenced from one sample in a study of shared clonotypes between healthy human individuals. Produced via immunoSEQ multiplex PCR; TCRdb's table is partial and in-frame only. The table shows a few million clones, with around 95% occurring only once. The specimen was naive CD4+ T cells sorted from blood. Subset indicated: CD45RA+ positively selected. These receptor sequences come from a man younger than 35 in good health.

The chain couples TRBV7-2 to TRBJ2-2, with a weak D call TRBD2 (6 bases). The V end lost 5 bases, the J end lost 4 bases, and 14 bases lay between the germline ends. Per the germline V gene, CDR1 is SGHTA and CDR2 is FQGNSA. This CDR3 region has 15 residues. The DNA of the CDR3 is TGTGCCAGCAGCCCCTCTGTAGCGGTCACCGGGGAGCTGTTTTTT. Amino acid sequence: CASSPSVAVTGELFF.

This chain links TRBV6-5 with TRBJ1-5, with D tentatively TRBD1 (6 bases). Trimming removed 5 bases from V and 2 bases from J, with 7 bases in between. The germline V gene encodes CDR1 MNHEY and CDR2 SVGAGI. The CDR3 extends over 13 amino acids. CDR3 sequence (DNA): TGTGCCAGCAGTAACAGGGGCAATCAGCCCCAGCATTTT. Its protein product is CASSNRGNQPQHF.

The chain joins TRBV5-8 to TRBJ2-2; 8 nucleotides agree with TRBD1. Per germline, CDR1 SGHTS and CDR2 YDEGEE. The V gene end was trimmed by 4 bases and the J gene end by 6 bases; junction bases not matched to a gene: 14. The CDR3 is 17 residues long. The CDR3 loop is CASSHEAGGVGSGELFF. CDR3 coding DNA: TGTGCCAGCAGCCACGAAGCAGGGGGCGTTGGATCCGGGGAGCTGTTTTTT. Using reference TRBV5-8 and TRBJ2-2 for the parts outside the CDR3, the full variable domain is EAGVTQSPTHLIKTRGQQATLRCSPISGHTSVYWYQQALGLGLQFLLWYDEGEERNRGNFPPRFSGRQFPNYSSELNVNALELEDSALYLCASSHEAGGVGSGELFFGEGSRLTVL.

The CDR3 nucleotides are TGCAGCGTTGACGGACAGGGGGCTTACGAGCAGTACTTC. This sequence encodes CSVDGQGAYEQYF. The V gene is TRBV29-1, the J gene TRBJ2-7; 11 nucleotides agree with TRBD1. The germline gives CDR1 SQVTM, CDR2 ANQGSEA. This CDR3 is 13 amino acids long. V shed 3 bases, J shed 4 bases, and the junction held 2 bases outside the gene matches.